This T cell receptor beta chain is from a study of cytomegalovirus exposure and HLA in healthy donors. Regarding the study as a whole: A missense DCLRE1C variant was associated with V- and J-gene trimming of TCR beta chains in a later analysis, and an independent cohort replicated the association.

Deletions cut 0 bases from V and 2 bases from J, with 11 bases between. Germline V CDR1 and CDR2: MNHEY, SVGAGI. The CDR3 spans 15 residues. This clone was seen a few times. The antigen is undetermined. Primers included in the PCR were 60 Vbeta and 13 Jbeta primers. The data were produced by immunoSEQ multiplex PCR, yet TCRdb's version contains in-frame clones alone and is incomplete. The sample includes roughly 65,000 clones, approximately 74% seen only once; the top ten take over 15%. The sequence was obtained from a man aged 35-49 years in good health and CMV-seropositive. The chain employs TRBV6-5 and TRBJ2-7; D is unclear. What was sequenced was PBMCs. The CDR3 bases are TGTGCCAGCAGTTACTCCGACGGGTCCCCCTACGAGCAGTACTTC. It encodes CASSYSDGSPYEQYF.